This record looks at one T cell receptor (beta chain) sequence and its context. Amplification of TCR beta CDR3 regions used RNA as the template. The study used the HTBI primer set for a first-round RT-PCR of the TCR CDR3. TCRdb ran MiXCR on the multiplex PCR reads and lists one entry per CDR3 protein. The data contain hundreds of thousands of distinct CDR3 sequences, about 20% of them singletons. This entry comes from a study of T cells in Graves' hyperthyroidism and ophthalmopathy. From germline, CDR1 is SGHDN and CDR2 FVKESK. V gave up 0 bases and J gave up 0 bases, with 12 bases separating them. CDR3 length equals 17 residues. Patients were excluded because of uncontrolled infection, other autoimmune disease, pregnancy or lactation.

The source material was blood. The TCR was taken from a man aged 40-55 years with Graves' ophthalmopathy. The gene calls are TRBV14 and TRBJ2-1, with D maybe TRBD2 (5 bases). In DNA, the CDR3 is TGTGCCAGCAGCCAAGATCCCCCGGGGAGCTCCTACAATGAGCAGTTCTTC. Its protein is CASSQDPPGSSYNEQFF.